The 16 T cell receptor beta chains given below trace back to one sample, sequenced in a study of cytomegalovirus exposure and HLA in healthy donors. This table comes from immunoSEQ multiplex PCR, and its TCRdb copy is limited to in-frame clones, with some not included. The sample includes 76,000 or so clones, approximately 94% of them seen just once. Material for sequencing was PBMCs. The receptors derive from a woman aged 18-29 years in good health and CMV-seropositive.

V gene TRBV29-1 combines with J gene TRBJ2-3; perhaps TRBD1 as D (6 bases). The CDR3 sequence is 15 residues long. V gave up 3 bases and J gave up 4 bases, with 17 bases separating them. Germline V gives CDR1 SQVTM, CDR2 ANQGSEA. CDR3 loop: CSVDRQRGRSDTQYF. The CDR3 DNA sequence: TGCAGCGTTGATAGACAGAGGGGGAGATCAGATACGCAGTATTTT.

The chain has TRBV6-5 and TRBJ1-2, with TRBD1 as a possible D gene (5 bases). Germline CDR1 reads MNHEY; CDR2 reads SVGAGI. The CDR3 loop spans 15 amino acids. Trimming left V 6 bases short and J 8 bases short, with 22 bases between. The CDR3 spells CASSPRATGVGGYTF. CDR3 nucleotides: TGTGCCAGCAGCCCCCGTGCGACGGGGGTCGGGGGCTACACCTTC.

The chain combines TRBV2 with TRBJ1-3, with 8 bases aligning to TRBD1. This CDR3 contains 15 residues. The germline V gene encodes CDR1 SNHLY and CDR2 FYNNEI. V lost 8 bases, J lost 0 bases, and 6 bases stayed unmatched. CDR3 protein: CASGLTGGSGNTIYF. CDR3 DNA: TGTGCCAGCGGATTAACAGGGGGCTCTGGAAACACCATATATTTT.

This clone was found once. The CDR3, as DNA: TGTGCCAGCAGCACCCACTCTCAGGGGGAAAACACTGAAGCTTTCTTT. It codes for CASSTHSQGENTEAFF. This chain connects TRBV7-8 to TRBJ1-1, with 7 bases fitting TRBD1. The length of the CDR3 is 16 residues. Germline lookup yields CDR1 SGHVS and CDR2 FQNEAQ. With 5 bases clipped from V and 2 bases from J, the junction kept 11 bases outside the gene matches.

This chain links TRBV28 with TRBJ2-2; 10 bases line up with TRBD1. After removal of 3 bases from V and 4 bases from J, the junction contained 8 bases not matched to a gene. This CDR3 comprises 17 residues. Germline values: CDR1 MDHEN, CDR2 SYDVKM. The CDR3 loop reads CASSFSPGQGVTGELFF. Here the CDR3 DNA reads TGTGCCAGCAGTTTCAGCCCAGGACAGGGGGTCACCGGGGAGCTGTTTTTT.

This chain links TRBV11-3 with TRBJ2-7, with TRBD1 identical over 9 bases. The ends lost 6 bases at V and 6 bases at J; junction bases unmatched: 6. The CDR3 extends over 13 amino acids. CDR1 is SGHNT, CDR2 YENEEA, per germline. CDR3 sequence reads: CASSRDREGEQYF. The CDR3 DNA is TGTGCCAGCAGTCGGGACAGGGAGGGCGAGCAGTACTTC.

This chain uses TRBV19 with TRBJ2-7, with D hard to call. CDR3 size: 12 residues. Germline assignment: CDR1 LNHDA and CDR2 SQIVND (reference sequence). V gave up 10 bases and J gave up 0 bases, with 10 bases separating them. In DNA, the CDR3 is TGTGCCACCTCAGACAACTCCTACGAGCAGTACTTC. Encoded protein: CATSDNSYEQYF. Using reference TRBV19 and TRBJ2-7 for the parts outside the CDR3, the full variable domain is DGGITQSPKYLFRKEGQNVTLSCEQNLNHDAMYWYRQDPGQGLRLIYYSQIVNDFQKGDIAEGYSVSREKKESFPLTVTSAQKNPTAFYLCATSDNSYEQYFGPGTRLTVT.

This clone came up once. The chain is built from TRBV19 and TRBJ1-1, with D perhaps matching TRBD1 (6 bases). The CDR3 has 14 amino acids. Germline CDR1 and CDR2: LNHDA and SQIVND (reference sequence). V was trimmed by 7 bases and J by 5 bases, leaving 17 bases between them. For the CDR3, the DNA is TGTGCCAGTAACCAACTCACAGGGATGACTGAAGCTTTCTTT. This encodes CASNQLTGMTEAFF.

The rearrangement joins TRBV28 to TRBJ2-7, with 7 bases fitting TRBD1. CDR3 length equals 14 residues. CDR1 is MDHEN and CDR2 is SYDVKM in the germline V gene. V lost 5 bases to trimming and J lost 4 bases; unmatched junction nucleotides: 8. CDR3 sequence: CASSLISDRYEQYF. DNA for the CDR3: TGTGCCAGCAGTCTAATATCGGACAGGTACGAGCAGTACTTC.

This clone was counted a single time. The chain has TRBV27 and TRBJ2-7, with 11 bases lining up with TRBD2. CDR1 and CDR2 from the germline V gene are MNHEY and SMNVEV (reference sequence). V lost 0 bases, J lost 2 bases, and 9 bases stayed unmatched. The CDR3 is made up of 18 amino acids. CDR3 protein: CASSLSPYLAGGPYEQYF. The CDR3 DNA sequence: TGTGCCAGCAGTTTATCCCCATATCTAGCGGGGGGCCCCTACGAGCAGTACTTC.

V gene TRBV5-4 combines with J gene TRBJ2-7; D gene ambiguous. CDR3 length: 12 amino acids. Germline loops: CDR1 SGHNT, CDR2 YYREEE (reference sequence). The V and J ends lost 6 bases and 5 bases respectively, with 12 bases between them. The CDR3 DNA sequence: TGTGCCAGCAACTCGGTCGTGAACGAGCAGTACTTC. The encoded protein is CASNSVVNEQYF.

A note on this clone: A read error may produce the germline difference seen at one junction end. The chain uses TRBV9 and TRBJ2-7; possible D gene TRBD1, 5 bases. CDR1 and CDR2 from the germline V gene are SGDLS and YYNGEE. CDR3 length equals 14 residues. CDR3 sequence reads: CASSQGAPSSEQYF. CDR3 in DNA: TGTGCCAGCAGTCAAGGGGCCCCTTCCTCCGAGCAGTACTTC.

This chain joins TRBV5-1 and TRBJ2-2, with D tentatively TRBD1 (6 bases). The CDR3 contains 15 residues. V was cut by 4 bases and J by 4 bases, with 14 bases left in between. The germline V gene has CDR1 SGHRS and CDR2 YFSETQ. This chain's CDR3 is CASSPLTGATGELFF. In DNA, the CDR3 is TGCGCCAGCAGCCCACTGACAGGAGCCACCGGGGAGCTGTTTTTT.

The chain joins TRBV4-1 to TRBJ1-5; D not resolved. The CDR3 runs 14 residues. Trimming stripped 0 bases from V and 9 bases from J, with 12 bases between. Germline CDR1 reads MGHRA; CDR2 reads YSYEKL. The CDR3 sequence: CASSQDGGGRPQHF. Here the CDR3 DNA reads TGCGCCAGCAGCCAAGACGGTGGAGGGAGGCCCCAGCATTTT.

The rearrangement links TRBV2 to TRBJ2-1; 7 nucleotides align to TRBD2. The CDR3 extends over 13 amino acids. Unmatched junction bases numbered 6, after V lost 5 bases and J lost 8 bases. Germline V gene lookup returns CDR1 SNHLY and CDR2 FYNNEI. The CDR3 here is CASSLWGGDEQFF. CDR3 in DNA: TGTGCCAGCAGTTTGTGGGGGGGGGATGAGCAGTTCTTC.

The CDR3 loop reads CSAIQETQYF. The CDR3 nucleotides are TGCAGTGCCATTCAAGAGACCCAGTACTTC. V gene TRBV20-1 combines with J gene TRBJ2-5; no definite D call. Looked up from germline, CDR1 is DFQATT and CDR2 is SNEGSKA (reference sequence). The CDR3 is made up of 10 amino acids. With 6 bases removed from V and 2 bases from J, the gap between germline ends came to 4 bases.